The present T cell receptor beta chain was sequenced within a study of technical replicates of blood from several donors. Libraries were prepared by immunoSEQ multiplex PCR; TCRdb keeps only in-frame clonotypes and omits some of them. The data show some 80,000 clones, 95% to 98% seen once. The length of the CDR3 is 13 residues. Trimming cost V 7 bases and J 1 base, with 12 bases left between them. Germline V gives CDR1 SGHRS, CDR2 YFSETQ. Material: T cells isolated from PBMCs. The clonotype originates from a human donor in good health. This chain links TRBV5-1 with TRBJ2-7; possible D gene TRBD2, 5 bases. The CDR3 DNA reads TGCGCCAGCCGTAAAGCGGATTCCTACGAGCAGTACTTC. It translates to CASRKADSYEQYF.